The rows below give T cell receptor beta chains drawn from one sample of a study of control samples from healthy donors and cancer patients. TCRdb's table, derived via immunoSEQ multiplex PCR, lists solely in-frame clones and lacks some. The sample includes about 250,000 clones, about four fifths of them seen just once. The sequenced sample consisted of PBMCs. The receptor source for this set is a woman between 55 and 75 years old with lung cancer. The CDR3 runs from the conserved cysteine through the conserved F or W. The D gene is left open where the match is weak. Part of the rows lack a size; the others show once, few, many or a class for expanded clones.

v_gene	d_gene	abundance	j_gene	CDR3nt	CDR3aa
TRBV6-5	TRBD1	NA	TRBJ2-7	TGTGCCAGCAGTTACTCTAGGACAGGGGGCATAAACGAGCAGTACTTC	CASSYSRTGGINEQYF
TRBV5-1	NA	NA	TRBJ1-2	TGCGCCAGCAGCTTGGACGGCAGGGAGTCTGGCTACACCTTC	CASSLDGRESGYTF
TRBV6-1	NA	NA	TRBJ1-2	TGTGCCAGCAGTGAGCGGGGGACGGCCTATGGCTACACCTTC	CASSERGTAYGYTF
TRBV6-5	NA	NA	TRBJ1-5	TGTGCCAGCAGTTACTCGGTGGGGAGCAATCAGCCCCAGCATTTT	CASSYSVGSNQPQHF
TRBV15	NA	NA	TRBJ2-5	TGTGCCACCAGCAGAGATTTTGACTGGTCGGAGGAGACCCAGTACTTC	CATSRDFDWSEETQYF
TRBV27	NA	few	TRBJ1-5	TGTGCCAGCAGTAAGGGCGATGGGGGATATAGCAATCAGCCCCAGCATTTT	CASSKGDGGYSNQPQHF
TRBV4-1	TRBD2	NA	TRBJ2-1	TGCGCCAGCAGCCAGGCCCCTAGCGGGGGGTGGGATGAGCAGTTCTTC	CASSQAPSGGWDEQFF
TRBV2	NA	once	TRBJ2-2	TGTGCCAGCGTTAAGCAGTTCGGCGGGGAGCTGTTTTTT	CASVKQFGGELFF
TRBV28	NA	NA	TRBJ1-4	TGTGCCAGCACGGGGGATAGTGAAAAACTGTTTTTT	CASTGDSEKLFF
TRBV10-3	NA	NA	TRBJ2-2	TGTGCCATCAGTGACCGGGGGAAGATGCGGTCCGGGGAGCTGTTTTTT	CAISDRGKMRSGELFF
TRBV5-1	NA	NA	TRBJ2-5	TGCGCCAGCAGCCCCCAGGTAGGATCGGAAGAGACCCAGTACTTC	CASSPQVGSEETQYF
TRBV12-3/TRBV12-4	NA	NA	TRBJ2-7	TGTGCCAGTTCGGCAGCCAACTACGAGCAGTACTTC	CASSAANYEQYF
TRBV12-1	NA	NA	TRBJ1-1	TGTGCCAGCAGCTCCCCGCCTGAAGCTTTCTTT	CASSSPPEAFF
TRBV5-1	NA	NA	TRBJ2-2	TGCGCCAGCAGCGGCGGCAGGGTGAACACCGGGGAGCTGTTTTTT	CASSGGRVNTGELFF
TRBV28	TRBD2	NA	TRBJ2-6	TGTGCCAGCGGAACTAGCGGGAGGTCTGGGGCCAACGTCCTGACTTTC	CASGTSGRSGANVLTF
TRBV19	NA	once	TRBJ2-3	TGTGCCAGTACGGCGGACGACACAGATACGCAGTATTTT	CASTADDTDTQYF
TRBV9	NA	NA	TRBJ2-3	TGTGCCAGCAGCGTTGGGCAGCAACTCACAGATACGCAGTATTTT	CASSVGQQLTDTQYF
TRBV5-1	NA	NA	TRBJ2-5	TGCGCCAGCAGCTTGGATTTGGGGGATCAAGAGACCCAGTACTTC	CASSLDLGDQETQYF
TRBV6-5	NA	NA	TRBJ1-2	TGTGCCAGCAGTCCCGCGGGTGTGGACTATGGCTACACCTTC	CASSPAGVDYGYTF
TRBV29-1	NA	NA	TRBJ2-2	TGCAGCGTTGGGGACACCGGGAGCACCGGGGAGCTGTTTTTT	CSVGDTGSTGELFF